This T cell receptor beta chain came from a study of blood T cell repertoires in COVID-19. Cohort 3 donors counted as recovered after two negative PCRs, clearance, or resolved symptoms. TCRdb's copy holds only in-frame clones and misses some; the assay was immunoSEQ multiplex PCR. Found here are over 250,000 clones, over 85% of them singletons; the top ten hold under 2.5%. V shed 4 bases and J 0 bases; nucleotides not matched to a gene: 4. The CDR3 is 16 residues long. Germline V gene data show CDR1 as SEHNR and CDR2 as FQNEAQ (reference sequence). Sequencing used PBMCs or T cells enriched from blood (not recorded which). The TCR originated in a woman aged 55-69 years who had recovered from COVID-19. V is TRBV7-9 and J is TRBJ2-5, with TRBD1 identical over 11 bases. The CDR3 DNA is TGTGCCAGCAGCTCTGGGACAGGGGGTTACCAAGAGACCCAGTACTTC. Encoded protein: CASSSGTGGYQETQYF.